Sequencing of this TCR beta chain was carried out in a study of cytomegalovirus exposure and HLA in healthy donors. Study background: There were roughly 120 million unique TCR beta sequences, drawn from roughly 200 million T cells, in an earlier analysis. Among several hundred genotyped donors, about 80% fell in the Caucasian-associated ancestry cluster.

J gave up 6 bases and V 4 bases, and 18 bases lay outside the gene matches. The CDR3 consists of 18 residues. Per germline, CDR1 SGHRS and CDR2 YFSETQ. Researchers ran the PCR with 60 Vbeta and 13 Jbeta primers. Clones were sequenced by immunoSEQ multiplex PCR, and TCRdb holds only the in-frame ones, with some missing. The data hold fewer than 200,000 clones, with 84% observed a single time. Whole-study findings and limits: At a 0.05 false discovery rate, a later analysis found approximately 15,000 TCR beta sequences to be associated with HLA alleles. Cytomegalovirus association was listed for under 200 TCR beta chains.

A few counts support this clone. The antigen is not known. Sequenced sample: PBMCs. The source of this sequence is a man between 25 and 39 years old in good health and CMV-seronegative. V is TRBV5-1 and J is TRBJ2-2; 7 bases map to TRBD1. The CDR3 region is CASSANSRKGAVPGELFF. The CDR3 bases are TGCGCCAGCAGCGCAAATTCGCGCAAGGGGGCGGTCCCCGGGGAGCTGTTTTTT.